This T cell receptor beta chain was obtained from a study of OX40 agonist ivuxolimab in advanced cancers. The wider study: Prior anti-PD-1, anti-PD-L1 or anti-CTLA-4 therapy was allowed; around 40% had some.

TCRdb keeps only in-frame clones here, not all; method: immunoSEQ multiplex PCR. This table has 28,000 or so clones, 79% appearing once. Germline values: CDR1 MNHNS, CDR2 SASEGT. This CDR3 comprises 18 residues. The V end was cut by 1 base, the J end by 5 bases, with 21 bases between. The chain is built from TRBV6-1 and TRBJ1-5; no definite D call. This sequence was found in an adult with an advanced solid tumor such as melanoma, head and neck, liver or kidney cancer. The sequencing here drew on CD4+ or CD8+ T cells sorted from blood, taken in a trial of the OX40 agonist ivuxolimab. DNA for the CDR3: TGTGCCAGCAGTGAAGATTCTTGGACCCCCCCTCGGGATCAGCCCCAGCATTTT. Protein: CASSEDSWTPPRDQPQHF.